These 30 T cell receptor beta chains share one sample of origin, sequenced in a study of shared clonotypes between healthy human individuals. The repertoire was sequenced with immunoSEQ multiplex PCR; TCRdb's copy has only in-frame clones and lacks some. Of a few hundred thousand clones in the sample, roughly 85% were seen once. Sequencing was performed on PBMCs. The source of these receptors is a woman aged 40 to 55 in good health. Some clones in this sample may be carry-over from other donors' samples.

This clone came up many times. The chain employs TRBV5-4 and TRBJ2-1; 7 bases are shared with TRBD2. V was clipped by 0 bases and J by 4 bases; unmatched bases: 4. CDR1 is SGHNT and CDR2 is YYREEE in the germline V gene (reference sequence). This CDR3 comprises 15 residues. CDR3 sequence (DNA): TGTGCCAGCAGCTTGGCTAGCGGATTATACAATGAGCAGTTCTTC. It encodes CASSLASGLYNEQFF. Together with reference TRBV5-4 and TRBJ2-1, the CDR3 gives the full variable domain: ETGVTQSPTHLIKTRGQQVTLRCSSQSGHNTVSWYQQALGQGPQFIFQYYREEENGRGNFPPRFSGLQFPNYSSELNVNALELDDSALYLCASSLASGLYNEQFFGPGTRLTVL.

The chain carries TRBV2 and TRBJ2-3, with 9 positions matching TRBD1. The CDR3 covers 14 residues. In germline, CDR1 is SNHLY, CDR2 FYNNEI. V shed 6 bases, J shed 4 bases, and the junction held 5 bases outside the gene matches. The CDR3 reads CASRQTGGPDTQYF. The CDR3 DNA reads as TGTGCCAGCAGGCAGACAGGGGGGCCAGATACGCAGTATTTT. The variable domain in full, completed from reference TRBV2 and TRBJ2-3, reads EPEVTQTPSHQVTQMGQEVILRCVPISNHLYFYWYRQILGQKVEFLVSFYNNEISEKSEIFDDQFSVERPDGSNFTLKIRSTKLEDSAMYFCASRQTGGPDTQYFGPGTRLTVL.

The genes are TRBV5-4 and TRBJ2-2; D uncertain. The CDR3 runs to 16 residues. Trimming shortened V by 1 base and J by 2 bases, and 12 bases separated the two germline ends. The germline CDR1 and CDR2 sequences are SGHNT and YYREEE (reference sequence). DNA for the CDR3: TGTGCCAGCAGCTTGTCCCCAGGTTATAACACCGGGGAGCTGTTTTTT. Translation: CASSLSPGYNTGELFF. Using reference TRBV5-4 and TRBJ2-2 for the parts outside the CDR3, the full variable domain is ETGVTQSPTHLIKTRGQQVTLRCSSQSGHNTVSWYQQALGQGPQFIFQYYREEENGRGNFPPRFSGLQFPNYSSELNVNALELDDSALYLCASSLSPGYNTGELFFGEGSRLTVL.

The chain recombines TRBV5-4 with TRBJ1-2, with 7 bases that match TRBD1. Germline V CDR1 and CDR2: SGHNT, YYREEE (reference sequence). V lost 2 bases, J lost 8 bases, and 6 bases stayed unmatched. The CDR3 sequence is 13 residues long. The CDR3 protein is CASSFDREEGYTF. CDR3 coding DNA: TGTGCCAGCAGCTTTGACAGGGAGGAAGGCTACACCTTC.

The V and J genes are TRBV28 and TRBJ1-6, with no clear D. The CDR3 spans 12 residues. V shed 2 bases and J shed 11 bases, with 7 bases lying between them. Germline V gene lookup returns CDR1 MDHEN and CDR2 SYDVKM. CDR3 sequence: CASSLRRPPLHF. For the CDR3, the DNA is TGTGCCAGCAGTTTACGGCGCCCACCCCTCCACTTT.

About this clone: A much larger clone lies a single base off, so this may be a read error. The chain couples TRBV30 to TRBJ1-2; D may be TRBD1 (6 bases). This CDR3 region has 14 residues. Germline V gene sequence: CDR1 GTSNPN, CDR2 SVGIG (reference sequence). The CDR3 coding sequence is TGTGCCTGGGGCTCAAAGGGACATTGGCGTGGCTACGCCTTC. This gives the protein CAWGSKGHWRGYAF.

This clone was seen only once. This chain connects TRBV4-1 to TRBJ2-7, with D possibly being TRBD1 or TRBD2 (6 bases each). The germline CDR1 and CDR2 sequences are MGHRA and YSYEKL. Trimming stripped 0 bases from V and 2 bases from J, with 17 bases between. CDR3 length: 17 amino acids. The CDR3 region is CASSQDAGHRRAYEQYF. CDR3 bases: TGCGCCAGCAGCCAAGACGCGGGACACCGCCGGGCCTACGAGCAGTACTTC.

As to this clone: It may be a read error: a sequence one base away is much more abundant. The sample contains more than one DNA sequence encoding this CDR3. The chain recombines TRBV25-1 with TRBJ1-4; 10 nucleotides match TRBD1. Germline CDR1 and CDR2: MGHDK and SYGVNS. This CDR3 is 14 amino acids long. V lost 3 bases to trimming and J lost 8 bases; unmatched junction nucleotides: 3. The CDR3 loop is CASSEGQGREKLFF. The CDR3 DNA sequence: TGTGCCAGCAGTGAGGGACAGGGGCGGGAAAAACTGTTTTTT.

The CDR3 DNA is TGTGCCAGCAGTGCGGAATCGATCTTCCTTGCAACTAATGAAAAACTGTTTTTT. This encodes CASSAESIFLATNEKLFF. The chain employs TRBV6-1 and TRBJ1-4; no definite D call. In germline, CDR1 is MNHNS, CDR2 SASEGT. CDR3 length: 18 amino acids. V was clipped by 4 bases and J by 0 bases, with 18 bases between them.

The chain is built from TRBV23-1 and TRBJ2-7; possible D gene TRBD1, 5 bases. TRBV23-1 is classed as an ORF, of uncertain function. The CDR3 loop spans 15 amino acids. With 4 bases removed from V and 2 bases from J, the gap between germline ends came to 15 bases. The DNA for the CDR3 is TGCGCCAGCAGTCCACGTTGGACATATACCTACGAGCAGTACTTC. This gives the protein CASSPRWTYTYEQYF.

Concerning this clone itself: The sample carries other DNA sequences with the same CDR3. This chain uses TRBV30 with TRBJ2-3; the D is unclear. With 0 bases removed from V and 5 bases from J, the gap between germline ends came to 6 bases. Per the germline V gene, CDR1 is GTSNPN and CDR2 is SVGIG (reference sequence). CDR3 length: 12 residues. DNA of the CDR3: TGTGCCTGGAGTGTGGGTGGAGATACGCAGTATTTT. The encoded protein is CAWSVGGDTQYF.

CDR3 sequence reads: CASLRDRGTDTQYF. Here the CDR3 DNA reads TGTGCCAGCCTCCGGGACAGGGGAACAGATACGCAGTATTTT. V gene TRBV6-1 combines with J gene TRBJ2-3, with TRBD1 identical over 10 bases. CDR3 size: 14 residues. The germline gives CDR1 MNHNS, CDR2 SASEGT. J was trimmed by 3 bases and V by 8 bases; bases with no gene match: 5.

This clone was seen just once. The V gene is TRBV7-2, the J gene TRBJ2-3; a weak D match, TRBD1 (6 bases). Germline V gives CDR1 SGHTA, CDR2 FQGNSA. The ends were cut back, 5 bases at V and 6 bases at J, with 18 bases in the middle. This CDR3 has 15 amino acids. CDR3 protein: CASSPTGQGYDTQYF. The DNA of the CDR3 is TGTGCCAGCAGCCCCACCGGGCAGGGGTACGATACGCAGTATTTT.

The chain is built from TRBV6-1 and TRBJ2-1; TRBD2 agrees at 11 bases. The CDR3 consists of 14 residues. Germline V gene data show CDR1 as MNHNS and CDR2 as SASEGT. Germline trimming cut 8 bases from V and 4 bases from J; bases unmatched to any gene: 4. CDR3 sequence (DNA): TGTGCCAGCGCCCGGACTAGCGGGTACAATGAGCAGTTCTTC. This sequence encodes CASARTSGYNEQFF.

This chain links TRBV27 with TRBJ2-5; 7 bases are a match to TRBD1. With 0 bases clipped from V and 3 bases from J, the junction kept 1 base outside the gene matches. The CDR3 is made up of 14 amino acids. Germline V gene sequence: CDR1 MNHEY, CDR2 SMNVEV (reference sequence). The CDR3 bases are TGTGCCAGCAGTTTATCGACAGGGAAAGAGACCCAGTACTTC. Protein sequence: CASSLSTGKETQYF.

The gene calls are TRBV19 and TRBJ1-5; D gene ambiguous. V shed 5 bases and J shed 0 bases, with 17 bases lying between them. CDR1 and CDR2 (germline): LNHDA, SQIVND (reference sequence). CDR3 length: 17 amino acids. The CDR3 reads CASSLQLDGYSNQPQHF. CDR3 in DNA: TGTGCCAGTAGTCTACAACTCGACGGTTATAGCAATCAGCCCCAGCATTTT.

This chain connects TRBV10-3 to TRBJ2-7; D perhaps matches TRBD2 (5 bases). The CDR3 totals 14 residues. The germline V and J ends were trimmed by 3 bases and 4 bases, with 13 bases remaining between them. The germline CDR1 and CDR2 sequences are ENHRY and SYGVKD. The chain's CDR3 is CAISDGLPGYEQYF. DNA for the CDR3: TGTGCCATCAGTGACGGGCTCCCGGGGTACGAGCAGTACTTC.

This clone was observed a handful of times. This chain uses TRBV2 with TRBJ1-5, with D possibly being TRBD1 (6 bases). This CDR3 contains 16 residues. The germline V gene encodes CDR1 SNHLY and CDR2 FYNNEI. The V and J ends lost 2 bases and 7 bases respectively, with 18 bases between them. The CDR3 DNA is TGTGCCAGCAGTGAATTGGTGGTGACAGGTGGGCAGCCCCAGCATTTT. Amino acid sequence: CASSELVVTGGQPQHF.

V is TRBV27 and J is TRBJ2-7; TRBD2 aligns across 9 bases. This CDR3 is built from 13 residues. Germline-derived CDR1 and CDR2 are MNHEY and SMNVEV (reference sequence). V shed 6 bases, J shed 2 bases, and the junction held 2 bases outside the gene matches. CDR3 coding DNA: TGTGCCAGCAGGACTAGCGGACCCTACGAGCAGTACTTC. It is translated as CASRTSGPYEQYF.

The chain employs TRBV5-4 and TRBJ2-5, with TRBD2 matching 7 bases. The ends lost 6 bases at V and 2 bases at J; junction bases unmatched: 4. Germline V CDR1 and CDR2: SGHNT, YYREEE (reference sequence). The CDR3 has 13 amino acids. Here the CDR3 DNA reads TGTGCCAGCACCCCGGGGGGTCAAGAGACCCAGTACTTC. It is translated as CASTPGGQETQYF.

V gene TRBV7-3 combines with J gene TRBJ2-1; D is tentatively TRBD1 or TRBD2 (5 bases each). CDR3 length: 16 residues. Germline assignment: CDR1 SGHTA and CDR2 FQGTGA. The V gene lost 4 bases and the J gene lost 9 bases, with 22 bases spanning the gap. The CDR3, as DNA: TGTGCCAGCAGCTCAACCCCTCCGGGACCCGATCGTGAGCAGTTCTTC. Translated: CASSSTPPGPDREQFF.

This rearrangement joins TRBV10-3 to TRBJ2-7; 14 bases map to TRBD2. The CDR3 consists of 17 residues. Germline V gene data show CDR1 as ENHRY and CDR2 as SYGVKD. V shed 5 bases and J 0 bases; nucleotides not matched to a gene: 6. The CDR3 coding sequence is TGTGCCATCAGTATCGGGACTAGCGGGGGTAGCTCCTACGAGCAGTACTTC. This translates into CAISIGTSGGSSYEQYF.

The chain's CDR3 is CSMSGINNEQFF. The DNA of the CDR3 is TGCAGCATGAGCGGGATTAACAATGAGCAGTTCTTC. The gene calls are TRBV29-1 and TRBJ2-1; 7 bases fit TRBD2. CDR1 is SQVTM, CDR2 ANQGSEA, per germline. The CDR3 contains 12 residues. Unmatched junction bases numbered 6, after V lost 8 bases and J lost 5 bases.

The chain uses TRBV30 and TRBJ2-2, with D possibly being TRBD1 (5 bases). The CDR3 is 14 residues long. Trimming took 1 base from V and 3 from J, leaving 9 bases between them. Germline CDR1 GTSNPN, CDR2 SVGIG (reference sequence). The CDR3 sequence: CAWSASRDTGELFF. DNA of the CDR3: TGTGCCTGGAGTGCGTCCAGGGACACCGGGGAGCTGTTTTTT. Together with reference TRBV30 and TRBJ2-2, the CDR3 gives the full variable domain: SQTIHQWPATLVQPVGSPLSLECTVEGTSNPNLYWYRQAAGRGLQLLFYSVGIGQISSEVPQNLSASRPQDRQFILSSKKLLLSDSGFYLCAWSASRDTGELFFGEGSRLTVL.

The rearrangement joins TRBV10-3 to TRBJ2-7; D is perhaps TRBD1 (6 bases). The length of the CDR3 is 13 residues. Germline V gene sequence: CDR1 ENHRY, CDR2 SYGVKD. The V end lost 7 bases, the J end lost 0 bases, and 10 bases lay between the germline ends. CDR3 region: CAITGTPSYEQYF. For the CDR3, the DNA is TGTGCCATCACCGGGACACCCTCCTACGAGCAGTACTTC.

The J gene is TRBJ2-1, the V gene TRBV2; 9 nucleotides align to TRBD1. Trimming took 6 bases from V and 0 from J; bases not matched to a gene: 3. The germline V gene encodes CDR1 SNHLY and CDR2 FYNNEI. The CDR3 sequence is 15 residues long. The CDR3 is CASRTGGGSYNEQFF. The CDR3 region has the DNA TGTGCCAGCAGGACAGGGGGGGGCTCCTACAATGAGCAGTTCTTC.

The rearrangement joins TRBV14 to TRBJ2-4, with 13 bases aligning to TRBD2. V dropped 0 bases and J dropped 13; count of bases not matched to a gene: 15. The CDR3 consists of 18 residues. Germline assignment: CDR1 SGHDN and CDR2 FVKESK. CDR3 nucleotides: TGTGCCAGCAGCCAAGATGAGGAGGAGAGACTAGCGGGAGGCCAACAGTACTTC. Encoded protein: CASSQDEEERLAGGQQYF.

This clone has a handful of counts. The chain joins TRBV25-1 to TRBJ2-1; D gene uncertain. The germline CDR1 and CDR2 sequences are MGHDK and SYGVNS. The CDR3 covers 13 residues. V lost 3 bases to trimming and J lost 7 bases, with 10 bases between them. The CDR3 reads CASSEGQVNEQFF. CDR3 DNA sequence: TGTGCCAGCAGTGAGGGCCAAGTAAATGAGCAGTTCTTC. The full variable domain, with the rest looked up from reference TRBV25-1 and TRBJ2-1, is EADIYQTPRYLVIGTGKKITLECSQTMGHDKMYWYQQDPGMELHLIHYSYGVNSTEKGDLSSESTVSRIRTEHFPLTLESARPSHTSQYLCASSEGQVNEQFFGPGTRLTVL.

The CDR3, as DNA: TGTGCCACCCTGAGGGATCTCGTTGGCAATCAGCCCCAGCATTTT. Protein: CATLRDLVGNQPQHF. This chain links TRBV28 with TRBJ1-5; D is unresolved. Germline V gene sequence: CDR1 MDHEN, CDR2 SYDVKM. Trimming cost V 10 bases and J 2 bases, with 18 bases left between them. There are 15 residues in the CDR3. The full variable domain, in which reference TRBV28 and TRBJ1-5 provide the parts outside the CDR3, is DVKVTQSSRYLVKRTGEKVFLECVQDMDHENMFWYRQDPGLGLRLIYFSYDVKMKEKGDIPEGYSVSREKKERFSLILESASTNQTSMYLCATLRDLVGNQPQHFGDGTRLSIL.

The J gene is TRBJ2-5, the V gene TRBV5-6; TRBD2 is a possible D gene (6 bases). CDR1 SGHDT and CDR2 YYEEEE come from the germline V gene. CDR3 length: 16 amino acids. V lost 1 base and J lost 5, with 18 bases in between. CDR3 amino acids: CASSLWDRGIGETQYF. The DNA for the CDR3 is TGTGCCAGCAGCTTGTGGGATCGGGGGATCGGGGAGACCCAGTACTTC.